This is a list of T cell receptor beta chains from one sample in a study of Ad26.COV2.S vaccination and SARS-CoV-2 variants. This table comes from immunoSEQ multiplex PCR, and its TCRdb copy is limited to in-frame clones, with some not included. The repertoire consists of approximately 140,000 clones, with more than 80% occurring once and the leading ten covering 4% to 6%. Here the sequenced sample was peripheral blood, taken after recovery from COVID-19. The receptors were gathered from a human donor who had recovered from COVID-19. CDR3s include the opening cysteine and the closing phenylalanine or tryptophan. D genes are given only for firm matches. The listing skips clone size in some rows; elsewhere it reads once, few, many or a size class.

d_call,clone_size,j_call,v_call,cdr3_nt,cdr3_aa
.,few,TRBJ1-1,TRBV2,TGTGCCAGCAGTGCGGCCCGGGAAGCTTTCTTT,CASSAAREAFF
TRBD1,.,TRBJ2-7,TRBV11-2,TGTGCCAGCAGCTCCGCCGACAGGGACTACGAGCAGTACTTC,CASSSADRDYEQYF
TRBD1,.,TRBJ2-3,TRBV5-4,TGTGCCAGCAGCTCGACAGGGAGCGCCGCAGATACGCAGTATTTT,CASSSTGSAADTQYF
TRBD1,.,TRBJ1-1,TRBV28,TGTGCCAGCAGTCTCGACAGGGGTACTGAAGCTTTCTTT,CASSLDRGTEAFF
.,.,TRBJ2-5,TRBV18,TGTGCCAGCTCACCACCATTATCAGGGCAAGAGACCCAGTACTTC,CASSPPLSGQETQYF
TRBD2,.,TRBJ2-3,TRBV28,TGTGCCAGCAGTTCCCTAGCGGGGACAGATACGCAGTATTTT,CASSSLAGTDTQYF
.,.,TRBJ2-2,TRBV2,TGTGCCAGCAGTGCGGACAGACGGGCCGGGGAGCTGTTTTTT,CASSADRRAGELFF
.,.,TRBJ2-2,TRBV15,TGTGCCACCAGCAGAGGTCGGGGGAGTCACACCGGGGAGCTGTTTTTT,CATSRGRGSHTGELFF
.,.,TRBJ1-5,TRBV18,TGTGCCAGCTCACCTTCGACTGATAATCAGCCCCAGCATTTT,CASSPSTDNQPQHF
.,.,TRBJ1-3,TRBV7-2,TGTGCCAGCAGCTTCGCTGGGACCGCACTTAACTCTGGAAACACCATATATTTT,CASSFAGTALNSGNTIYF
.,.,TRBJ1-1,TRBV11-2,TGTGCCAGCAGCCACGGGTCTCAGAACACTGAAGCTTTCTTT,CASSHGSQNTEAFF
.,.,TRBJ2-1,TRBV27,TGTGCCAGCAGTGCGGACAAACCAACCTACAATGAGCAGTTCTTC,CASSADKPTYNEQFF
.,.,TRBJ2-7,TRBV5-4,TGTGCCAGCAGCCCAGACAGGCCACCCTACGAGCAGTACTTC,CASSPDRPPYEQYF
TRBD1,.,TRBJ1-1,TRBV19,TGTGCCAGTAGTTGGTTCGGACAGGGGGGAACTTTCTTT,CASSWFGQGGTFF
.,.,TRBJ1-2,TRBV11-2,TGTGCCAGCAGTTCCCTTCGGGGGGATCGTTATGGCTACACCTTC,CASSSLRGDRYGYTF
.,.,TRBJ1-2,TRBV28,TGTGCCAGCAGTGCGACTACAAGCTATGGCTACACCTTC,CASSATTSYGYTF
TRBD1,.,TRBJ2-1,TRBV19,TGTGCCAGTAGCTCGACAGGGTACGATGAGCAGTTCTTC,CASSSTGYDEQFF
.,.,TRBJ1-2,TRBV25-1,TGTGCCAGCAGGGGGGCAGGAACCTATGGCTACACCTTC,CASRGAGTYGYTF
.,.,TRBJ2-7,TRBV6-5,TGTGCCAGCAGCCAAGATCGGGGAGGCTACGAGCAGTACTTC,CASSQDRGGYEQYF
.,once,TRBJ2-7,TRBV25-1,TGTGCCAGCAGTGGCCGCTCCCACGAGCAGTACTTC,CASSGRSHEQYF
.,once,TRBJ1-2,TRBV7-9,TGTGCCAGCAGGACCCTAGGGGATGGCTACACCTTC,CASRTLGDGYTF
TRBD1,.,TRBJ1-4,TRBV5-1,TGCGCCAGCAGCAACAGGGGGCTTGGTGAAAAACTGTTTTTT,CASSNRGLGEKLFF
TRBD1,few,TRBJ2-4,TRBV29-1,TGCAGCGTTGGGGCAGGGGGCGCCTCCAACATTCAGTACTTC,CSVGAGGASNIQYF
.,.,TRBJ1-4,TRBV7-8,TGTGCCAGCAGCCCGGGGCTTACTCGGGAGGAAAAACTGTTTTTT,CASSPGLTREEKLFF
TRBD1,.,TRBJ1-4,TRBV5-5,TGTGCCAGCAGCCAATCAGGGGGATATGAAAAACTGTTTTTT,CASSQSGGYEKLFF
TRBD1,once,TRBJ2-7,TRBV28,TGTGCCAGCAGACCGACAGGGGCCCACGAGCAGTACTTC,CASRPTGAHEQYF
.,.,TRBJ2-7,TRBV10-2,TGCGCCAGCAGTGAACAGCGGCAGGGGAGTTACGAGCAGTACTTC,CASSEQRQGSYEQYF
TRBD2,.,TRBJ2-3,TRBV3-1/TRBV3-2,TGTGCCAGCAGCCCTCGCGGGGGGGCCGTGACAGATACGCAGTATTTT,CASSPRGGAVTDTQYF
.,.,TRBJ2-5,TRBV7-8,TGTGCCAGCAGCCCAGGTGGGGCAGAGACCCAGTACTTC,CASSPGGAETQYF
TRBD1,.,TRBJ2-7,TRBV19,TGTGCCAGTAGTATGACAGGGGGCGAAGAGCAGTACTTC,CASSMTGGEEQYF
.,few,TRBJ1-4,TRBV5-7,TGTGCCAGCAGCTGCCGGCGGGAAAAACTGTTTTTT,CASSCRREKLFF
TRBD1,once,TRBJ2-5,TRBV30,TGTGCCTGGAGCCGCGGGCAGGGACAGGTAGAGACCCAGTACTTC,CAWSRGQGQVETQYF
.,.,TRBJ1-6,TRBV6-5,TGTGCCAGCAGTTACCTACGACCCGGGGCGGCTTCACCCCTCCACTTT,CASSYLRPGAASPLHF
.,.,TRBJ1-1,TRBV5-6,TGTGCCAGCACCTCTTTACGAAGGGATGAAGCTTTCTTT,CASTSLRRDEAFF
.,.,TRBJ2-3,TRBV6-6,TGTGCCAGCAGCCCTACAGGGATTTCCACAGATACGCAGTATTTT,CASSPTGISTDTQYF
.,.,TRBJ2-5,TRBV5-6,TGTGCCAGCAGCTTGGTGGATCGAACCGGAGGGGAGACCCAGTACTTC,CASSLVDRTGGETQYF
TRBD1,once,TRBJ2-4,TRBV6-2/TRBV6-3,TGTGCCAGCAGTCTACGAATCACAGGGGACCAAGCCAAAAACATTCAGTACTTC,CASSLRITGDQAKNIQYF
.,.,TRBJ2-5,TRBV28,TGTGCCAGCAGACAACTAGGAAGAACAGAGACCCAGTACTTC,CASRQLGRTETQYF
.,.,TRBJ1-6,TRBV30,TGTGCCTGGAGTACGGACAGTTGGAATTCACCCCTCCACTTT,CAWSTDSWNSPLHF
.,.,TRBJ2-2,TRBV19,TGTGCCAGTAGCCCTCGGACAGCCGGGGAGCTGTTTTTT,CASSPRTAGELFF
.,.,TRBJ2-3,TRBV6-6,TGTGCCAGCAGTTACGAACAGTCCACAGATACGCAGTATTTT,CASSYEQSTDTQYF
.,.,TRBJ2-7,TRBV2,TGTGCCAGCAGTGAATATGGGAACTTGAACTCCTACGAGCAGTACTTC,CASSEYGNLNSYEQYF
TRBD2,.,TRBJ2-3,TRBV5-4,TGTGCCAGCAGCTTGATGACTAGCGGGGGTTTTACAGATACGCAGTATTTT,CASSLMTSGGFTDTQYF
.,.,TRBJ1-4,TRBV11-3,TGTGCCGGGGTCTCACGAGAAAAACTGTTTTTT,CAGVSREKLFF
TRBD1,.,TRBJ2-2,TRBV6-5,TGTGCCAGCACCTTACAGGGGGCCGGGGAGCTGTTTTTT,CASTLQGAGELFF
TRBD1,.,TRBJ1-2,TRBV10-3,TGTGCCATCAGTGAGGTGGGACAGCACCTATCTGGCTACACCTTC,CAISEVGQHLSGYTF
.,once,TRBJ1-2,TRBV25-1,TGTGCCAGCAGTGAATATGATGGCTACACCTTC,CASSEYDGYTF
.,.,TRBJ2-3,TRBV2,TGTGCCAGCAGTCACAGCACAGATACGCAGTATTTT,CASSHSTDTQYF
.,.,TRBJ2-1,TRBV19,TGTGCCAGTAGTCCGGGAGTGGCAGGGCGCAATGAGCAGTTCTTC,CASSPGVAGRNEQFF
.,.,TRBJ1-1,TRBV19,TGTGCCAGTAGTCTGGACGTGGGGAAAGCTTTCTTT,CASSLDVGKAFF
.,.,TRBJ1-2,TRBV27,TGTGCCAGCAGTTTAATAGGAAACTATGGCTACACCTTC,CASSLIGNYGYTF
TRBD1,.,TRBJ1-2,TRBV25-1,TGTGCCAGCAGCCGGACAGGGAATAAGGGGTACACCTTC,CASSRTGNKGYTF
.,.,TRBJ1-1,TRBV30,TGTGCCTGGAACGTTTTAGGTTCGGATGAAGCTTTCTTT,CAWNVLGSDEAFF
TRBD1,.,TRBJ1-2,TRBV6-4,TGTGCCAGCAGTGACAAGGCCAGGGGGCCAAATTATAACTATGGCTACACCTTC,CASSDKARGPNYNYGYTF
.,.,TRBJ1-6,TRBV3-1/TRBV3-2,TGTGCCAGCAGCCAGACTCAAGGGTCACCCCTCCACTTT,CASSQTQGSPLHF
.,.,TRBJ2-7,TRBV27,TGTGCCAGCAGTTTAGGGGAGGCGAGGGAGCAGTACTTC,CASSLGEAREQYF
.,.,TRBJ1-1,TRBV28,TGTGCCAGCAGTTTTTTCCAGACCCACACTGAAGCTTTCTTT,CASSFFQTHTEAFF
.,.,TRBJ1-1,TRBV3-1/TRBV3-2,TGTGCCAGCAGCCAAGATTTTCAGGGGTTGAACACTGAAGCTTTCTTT,CASSQDFQGLNTEAFF
.,.,TRBJ2-7,TRBV28,TGTGCCAGCAGTTTAGAGGGGTTCTACGAGCAGTACTTC,CASSLEGFYEQYF
.,.,TRBJ1-1,TRBV28,TGTGCCAGCAGTCCCCAGACAGGCGGTGGCACTGAAGCTTTCTTT,CASSPQTGGGTEAFF